The rows below give T cell receptor beta chains drawn from one sample of a study of regulatory T cells in long-lasting Graves disease. TCRdb used MiXCR to reprocess the multiplex PCR reads, holding one entry per CDR3 protein. The sample holds 500,000 to 700,000 distinct CDR3 sequences, approximately 29% seen once. The material sequenced was peripheral blood mononuclear cells (PBMCs), taken when the disease was refractory, from a patient treated with antithyroid drugs. The origin of the receptors is a female donor with Graves disease. The CDR3 runs from the conserved cysteine through the conserved F or W. Fields, in order: CDR3 DNA, CDR3 protein, D gene, clone size, J gene, V gene. D genes are given only for firm matches. Not all rows give a size; the values are once, few, many and, for expanded clones, a class.

cdr3_nt: TGCAGCGTTCGGCCGACTCTCCAGGAGAAAGGGAACACTGAAGCTTTCTTT
cdr3_aa: CSVRPTLQEKGNTEAFF
d_call: .
clone_size: .
j_call: TRBJ1-1
v_call: TRBV29-1

cdr3_nt: TGCAGTGTGTCGCGGAGCTCCTATAATTCACCCCTCCACTTT
cdr3_aa: CSVSRSSYNSPLHF
d_call: .
clone_size: few
j_call: TRBJ1-6
v_call: TRBV20-1

cdr3_nt: TGTGCCAGCGGCTTAGTGGGCGGGACAGCTCACGGCTACACCTTC
cdr3_aa: CASGLVGGTAHGYTF
d_call: TRBD1
clone_size: .
j_call: TRBJ1-2
v_call: TRBV7-2

cdr3_nt: TGTGCCAGCAGTTACTCGAGGTCAGGGGCGCTCGGCACTGAAGCTTTCTTT
cdr3_aa: CASSYSRSGALGTEAFF
d_call: .
clone_size: few
j_call: TRBJ1-1
v_call: TRBV6-6

cdr3_nt: TGTGCCAGCAGTTTTCTAGCGGGAAAAACGAACACCGGGGAGCTGTTTTTT
cdr3_aa: CASSFLAGKTNTGELFF
d_call: TRBD2
clone_size: .
j_call: TRBJ2-2
v_call: TRBV12-3/TRBV12-4

cdr3_nt: TGTGCCAGCAGTTCGGGGGTGAGCAATCAGCCCCAGCATTTT
cdr3_aa: CASSSGVSNQPQHF
d_call: .
clone_size: many
j_call: TRBJ1-5
v_call: TRBV12-3/TRBV12-4

cdr3_nt: TGTGCCAGCAGCTTGGAAGCTGCGAGCTCCTACGAGCAGTACTTC
cdr3_aa: CASSLEAASSYEQYF
d_call: .
clone_size: few
j_call: TRBJ2-7
v_call: TRBV5-4

cdr3_nt: TGTGCCAGCAGCTTAGGCCCCCCGACGGGCCGAAAGAACTATGGCTACACCTTC
cdr3_aa: CASSLGPPTGRKNYGYTF
d_call: .
clone_size: .
j_call: TRBJ1-2
v_call: TRBV7-6

cdr3_nt: TGTGCCAGCAGCCTTATTGGTCGGGACACTGAAGCTTTCTTT
cdr3_aa: CASSLIGRDTEAFF
d_call: .
clone_size: few
j_call: TRBJ1-1
v_call: TRBV7-3

cdr3_nt: TGTGCCAGCAGCTTAATGGCGGGAGGGAGCACCGGGGAGCTGTTTTTT
cdr3_aa: CASSLMAGGSTGELFF
d_call: TRBD2
clone_size: .
j_call: TRBJ2-2
v_call: TRBV7-3

cdr3_nt: TGCGCCAGCAGCTTTGAACAGGGGCAGGGCTACACCTTC
cdr3_aa: CASSFEQGQGYTF
d_call: TRBD1
clone_size: .
j_call: TRBJ1-2
v_call: TRBV5-1

cdr3_nt: TGTGCCAGCAGAAGACAGTTGGCCTACGAGCAGTACTTC
cdr3_aa: CASRRQLAYEQYF
d_call: .
clone_size: many
j_call: TRBJ2-7
v_call: TRBV2

cdr3_nt: TGTGCCTGGAGTGCCGGACAGGGGAGAAACACCATATATTTT
cdr3_aa: CAWSAGQGRNTIYF
d_call: TRBD1
clone_size: .
j_call: TRBJ1-3
v_call: TRBV30

cdr3_nt: TGTGCCAGCAACCACCTAGGACAGCACTCCTACGAGCAGTACTTC
cdr3_aa: CASNHLGQHSYEQYF
d_call: .
clone_size: .
j_call: TRBJ2-7
v_call: TRBV9

cdr3_nt: TGCAGTGCTAGAGATCGCTCAGCCAAAAACATTCAGTACTTC
cdr3_aa: CSARDRSAKNIQYF
d_call: .
clone_size: few
j_call: TRBJ2-4
v_call: TRBV20-1

cdr3_nt: TGCAGTGCCATCCGGTCTAGCGGGATTGGCTACGAGCAGTACTTC
cdr3_aa: CSAIRSSGIGYEQYF
d_call: TRBD2
clone_size: few
j_call: TRBJ2-7
v_call: TRBV20-1

cdr3_nt: TGCAGTGCTCACCAAGGCCCAGCCGGGCAATATCAGCCCCAGCATTTT
cdr3_aa: CSAHQGPAGQYQPQHF
d_call: .
clone_size: .
j_call: TRBJ1-5
v_call: TRBV20-1

cdr3_nt: TGTGCCAGCAGCTTTACAAAAGATTATAGCAATCAGCCCCAGCATTTT
cdr3_aa: CASSFTKDYSNQPQHF
d_call: .
clone_size: .
j_call: TRBJ1-5
v_call: TRBV7-9

cdr3_nt: TGTGCCAGCAGCTTAAGACAGGGTGGATCTGAAGCTTTCTTT
cdr3_aa: CASSLRQGGSEAFF
d_call: TRBD1
clone_size: many
j_call: TRBJ1-1
v_call: TRBV12-3/TRBV12-4

cdr3_nt: TGTGCCAGCAGTCCCGGACAGGTGTATGAAAAACTGTTTTTT
cdr3_aa: CASSPGQVYEKLFF
d_call: TRBD1
clone_size: .
j_call: TRBJ1-4
v_call: TRBV12-3/TRBV12-4

cdr3_nt: TGCGCCAGCAGCCAAGCTTATGACAGGGGTGGCAATCAGCCCCAGCATTTT
cdr3_aa: CASSQAYDRGGNQPQHF
d_call: TRBD1
clone_size: few
j_call: TRBJ1-5
v_call: TRBV4-1

cdr3_nt: TGTGCCATCAGTGAGTATAGCTCCGAGCAGTACTTC
cdr3_aa: CAISEYSSEQYF
d_call: .
clone_size: few
j_call: TRBJ2-7
v_call: TRBV10-3

cdr3_nt: TGTGCCAGCAGTTTGGGCAGATGGGCGAACACTGAAGCTTTCTTT
cdr3_aa: CASSLGRWANTEAFF
d_call: .
clone_size: many
j_call: TRBJ1-1
v_call: TRBV12-3/TRBV12-4

cdr3_nt: TGCGCCAGCAGCCTGACCAGGGGGGGGCCCTACGAGCAGTACTTC
cdr3_aa: CASSLTRGGPYEQYF
d_call: .
clone_size: .
j_call: TRBJ2-7
v_call: TRBV5-1

cdr3_nt: TGTGCCAGTAGTATAGTGCCCCCGGTGAATTATGGCTACACCTTC
cdr3_aa: CASSIVPPVNYGYTF
d_call: .
clone_size: once
j_call: TRBJ1-2
v_call: TRBV19

cdr3_nt: TGCGCCAGCAGCCCGATCAGGGGGCGGAACACTGAAGCTTTCTTT
cdr3_aa: CASSPIRGRNTEAFF
d_call: TRBD1
clone_size: few
j_call: TRBJ1-1
v_call: TRBV5-1

cdr3_nt: TGTGCCACCAAATCCCGGGATACTAATCAGCCCCAGCATTTT
cdr3_aa: CATKSRDTNQPQHF
d_call: .
clone_size: .
j_call: TRBJ1-5
v_call: TRBV10-3

cdr3_nt: TGTGCCAGCAGGCAGCACGGGGAGCTGTTTTTT
cdr3_aa: CASRQHGELFF
d_call: .
clone_size: .
j_call: TRBJ2-2
v_call: TRBV6-2/TRBV6-3

cdr3_nt: TGTGCCTGGATCAGTGCGGGGGGGCGCAGCTATGGCTACACCTTC
cdr3_aa: CAWISAGGRSYGYTF
d_call: .
clone_size: once
j_call: TRBJ1-2
v_call: TRBV30

cdr3_nt: TGTGCCAGCGGAGGACAGGGTTTTCGTCAGCCCCAGCATTTT
cdr3_aa: CASGGQGFRQPQHF
d_call: TRBD1
clone_size: many
j_call: TRBJ1-5
v_call: TRBV28

cdr3_nt: TGTGCCAGCTCCTTTCGACGGCACTATGGCTACACCTTC
cdr3_aa: CASSFRRHYGYTF
d_call: .
clone_size: many
j_call: TRBJ1-2
v_call: TRBV27

cdr3_nt: TGCAGTGCCCATGAGTACAGGCAGAACACTGAAGCTTTCTTT
cdr3_aa: CSAHEYRQNTEAFF
d_call: .
clone_size: many
j_call: TRBJ1-1
v_call: TRBV20-1

cdr3_nt: TGTGCCAGCAGGCTCCGAGACCGACTATCTGAAGCTTTCTTT
cdr3_aa: CASRLRDRLSEAFF
d_call: .
clone_size: .
j_call: TRBJ1-1
v_call: TRBV6-1

cdr3_nt: TGCAGCGTTCAGGGGGCCTCTGGGGAGACCCAGTACTTC
cdr3_aa: CSVQGASGETQYF
d_call: TRBD1
clone_size: few
j_call: TRBJ2-5
v_call: TRBV29-1

cdr3_nt: TGTGCCAGCAGTGAAGCGCTTACGGGCGGCTCAATAGGTGAACTGTTTTTT
cdr3_aa: CASSEALTGGSIGELFF
d_call: .
clone_size: many
j_call: TRBJ1-4
v_call: TRBV6-1

cdr3_nt: TGTGCCAGCAGCTTAGGTCGGTCCGGGTTAGGCTACACCTTC
cdr3_aa: CASSLGRSGLGYTF
d_call: .
clone_size: .
j_call: TRBJ1-2
v_call: TRBV7-9

cdr3_nt: TGCAGTGCTAGAGATCTAGGGAGGGGGAATCAGCCCCAGCATTTT
cdr3_aa: CSARDLGRGNQPQHF
d_call: .
clone_size: .
j_call: TRBJ1-5
v_call: TRBV20-1

cdr3_nt: TGTGCCAGCAGCTTAGGGGGGACATGGTCCTACGAGCAGTACTTC
cdr3_aa: CASSLGGTWSYEQYF
d_call: .
clone_size: .
j_call: TRBJ2-7
v_call: TRBV11-2

cdr3_nt: TGTGCCATCAGGGCCCCGTTAGAGAACTATGGCTACACCTTC
cdr3_aa: CAIRAPLENYGYTF
d_call: .
clone_size: few
j_call: TRBJ1-2
v_call: TRBV10-3

cdr3_nt: TGTGCCAGCAGGACCAGACCGCTAAACACCGGGGAGCTGTTTTTT
cdr3_aa: CASRTRPLNTGELFF
d_call: .
clone_size: .
j_call: TRBJ2-2
v_call: TRBV2

cdr3_nt: TGTGCCAGCAGTCCTGCCCTTGGACAGCCGAACACTGAAGCTTTCTTT
cdr3_aa: CASSPALGQPNTEAFF
d_call: .
clone_size: many
j_call: TRBJ1-1
v_call: TRBV6-1

cdr3_nt: TGTGCCAGCAGCTTAGCGAAGGGGGAGACCCAGTACTTC
cdr3_aa: CASSLAKGETQYF
d_call: .
clone_size: few
j_call: TRBJ2-5
v_call: TRBV7-9